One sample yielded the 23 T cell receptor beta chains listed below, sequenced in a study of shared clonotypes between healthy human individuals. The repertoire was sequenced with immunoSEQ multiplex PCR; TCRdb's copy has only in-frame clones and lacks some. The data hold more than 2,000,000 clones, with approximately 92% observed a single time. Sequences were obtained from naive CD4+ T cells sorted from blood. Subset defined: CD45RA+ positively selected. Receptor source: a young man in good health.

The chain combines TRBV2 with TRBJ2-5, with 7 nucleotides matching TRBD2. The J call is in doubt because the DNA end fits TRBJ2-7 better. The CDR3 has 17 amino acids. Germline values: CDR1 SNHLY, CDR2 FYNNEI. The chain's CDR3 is CASSGASGILSSYEQYF. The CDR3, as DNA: TGTGCCAGCAGTGGGGCTAGCGGAATCCTTAGCTCCTACGAGCAGTACTTC.

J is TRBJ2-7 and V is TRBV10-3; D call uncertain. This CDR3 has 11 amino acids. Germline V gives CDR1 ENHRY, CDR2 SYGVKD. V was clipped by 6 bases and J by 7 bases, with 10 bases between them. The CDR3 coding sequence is TGTGCCATCAGAGGGTTTCGGGAGCAGTACTTC. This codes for CAIRGFREQYF.

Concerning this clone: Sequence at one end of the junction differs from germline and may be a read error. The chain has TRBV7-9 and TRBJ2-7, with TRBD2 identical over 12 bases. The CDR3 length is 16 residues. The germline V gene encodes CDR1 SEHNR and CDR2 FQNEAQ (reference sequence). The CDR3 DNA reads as TGTGCCAGCAGCATAGCCCTAGCGGGAGGGTGGTACGAGCAGTACTTC. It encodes CASSIALAGGWYEQYF.

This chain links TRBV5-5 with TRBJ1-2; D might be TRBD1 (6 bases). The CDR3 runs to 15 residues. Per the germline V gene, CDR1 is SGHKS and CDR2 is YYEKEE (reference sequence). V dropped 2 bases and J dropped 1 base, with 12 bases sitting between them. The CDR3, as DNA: TGTGCCAGCAGCTTAGACGGGGGCGGTAACTATGGCTACACCTTC. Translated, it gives CASSLDGGGNYGYTF.

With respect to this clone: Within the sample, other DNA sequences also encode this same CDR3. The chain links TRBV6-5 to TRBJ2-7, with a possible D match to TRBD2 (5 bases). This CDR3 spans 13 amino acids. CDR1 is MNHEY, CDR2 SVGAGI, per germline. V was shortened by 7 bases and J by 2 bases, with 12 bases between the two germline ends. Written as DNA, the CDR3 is TGTGCCAGCAATCGGGCGGGCGCCTACGAGCAGTACTTC. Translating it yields CASNRAGAYEQYF.

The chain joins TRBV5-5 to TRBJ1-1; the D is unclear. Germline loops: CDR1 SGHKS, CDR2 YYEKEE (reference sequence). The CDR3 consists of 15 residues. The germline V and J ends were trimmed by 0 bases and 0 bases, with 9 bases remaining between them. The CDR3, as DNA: TGTGCCAGCAGCTTGGTGTCGCACTTGAACACTGAAGCTTTCTTT. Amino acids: CASSLVSHLNTEAFF.

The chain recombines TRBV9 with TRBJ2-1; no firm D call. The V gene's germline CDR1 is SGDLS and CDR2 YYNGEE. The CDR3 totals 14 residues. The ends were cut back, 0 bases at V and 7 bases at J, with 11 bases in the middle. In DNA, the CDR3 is TGTGCCAGCAGCGTAGAGATCGCAAGAAATGAGCAGTTCTTC. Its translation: CASSVEIARNEQFF. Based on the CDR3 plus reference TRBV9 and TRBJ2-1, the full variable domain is DSGVTQTPKHLITATGQRVTLRCSPRSGDLSVYWYQQSLDQGLQFLIQYYNGEERAKGNILERFSAQQFPDLHSELNLSSLELGDSALYFCASSVEIARNEQFFGPGTRLTVL.

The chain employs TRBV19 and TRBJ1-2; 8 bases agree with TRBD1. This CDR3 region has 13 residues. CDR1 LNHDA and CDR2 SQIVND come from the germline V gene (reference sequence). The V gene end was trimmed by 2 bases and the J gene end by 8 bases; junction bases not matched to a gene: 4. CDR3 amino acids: CASSIQGAPGYTF. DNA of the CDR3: TGTGCCAGTAGTATACAGGGGGCCCCAGGCTACACCTTC.

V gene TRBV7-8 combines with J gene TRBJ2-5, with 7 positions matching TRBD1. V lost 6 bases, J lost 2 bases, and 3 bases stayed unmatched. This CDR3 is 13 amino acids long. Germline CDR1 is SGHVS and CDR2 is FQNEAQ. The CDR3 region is CASRLGQQETQYF. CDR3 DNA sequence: TGTGCCAGCAGATTGGGACAGCAAGAGACCCAGTACTTC.

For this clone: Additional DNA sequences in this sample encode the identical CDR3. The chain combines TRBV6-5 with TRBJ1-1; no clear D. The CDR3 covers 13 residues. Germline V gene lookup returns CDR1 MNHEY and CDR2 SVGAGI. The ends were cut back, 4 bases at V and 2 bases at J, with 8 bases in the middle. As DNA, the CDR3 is TGTGCCAGCAGTTCGACGGGAAACACTGAAGCTTTCTTT. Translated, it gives CASSSTGNTEAFF.

In DNA, the CDR3 is TGTGCCTGGAGTTCGGGGGAGAAGCAGTACTTC. Protein: CAWSSGEKQYF. This rearrangement joins TRBV30 to TRBJ2-7; possible D gene TRBD2, 6 bases. The germline V gene has CDR1 GTSNPN and CDR2 SVGIG (reference sequence). The CDR3 runs 11 residues. The ends were cut back, 2 bases at V and 8 bases at J, with 10 bases in the middle.

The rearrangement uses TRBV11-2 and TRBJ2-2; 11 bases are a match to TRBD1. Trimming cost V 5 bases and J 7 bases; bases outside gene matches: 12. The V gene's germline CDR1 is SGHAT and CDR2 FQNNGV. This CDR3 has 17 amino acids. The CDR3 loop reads CASSLLDWDRGDGELFF. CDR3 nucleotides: TGTGCCAGCAGCCTGTTAGATTGGGACAGGGGGGACGGGGAGCTGTTTTTT.

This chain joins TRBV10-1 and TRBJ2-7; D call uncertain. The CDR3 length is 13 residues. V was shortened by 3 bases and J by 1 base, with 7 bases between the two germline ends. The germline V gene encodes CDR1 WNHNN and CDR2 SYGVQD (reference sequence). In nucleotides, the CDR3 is TGCGCCAGCAGTGAATCACAGTCCTACGAGCAGTACTTC. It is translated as CASSESQSYEQYF.

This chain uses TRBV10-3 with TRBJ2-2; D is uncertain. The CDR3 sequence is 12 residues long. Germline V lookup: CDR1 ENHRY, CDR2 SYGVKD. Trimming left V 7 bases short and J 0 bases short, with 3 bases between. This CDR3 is CAITSNTGELFF. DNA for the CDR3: TGTGCCATCACATCGAACACCGGGGAGCTGTTTTTT.

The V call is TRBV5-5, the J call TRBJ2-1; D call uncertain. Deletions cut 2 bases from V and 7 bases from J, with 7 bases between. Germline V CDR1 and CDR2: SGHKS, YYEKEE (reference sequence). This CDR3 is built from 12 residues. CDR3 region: CASSLQWNEQFF. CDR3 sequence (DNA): TGTGCCAGCAGCTTACAGTGGAATGAGCAGTTCTTC.

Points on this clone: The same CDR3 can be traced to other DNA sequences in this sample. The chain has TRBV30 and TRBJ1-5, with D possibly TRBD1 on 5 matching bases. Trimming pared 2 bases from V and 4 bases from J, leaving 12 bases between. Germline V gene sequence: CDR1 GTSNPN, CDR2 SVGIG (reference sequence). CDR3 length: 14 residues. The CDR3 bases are TGTGCCTGGAGTCAAGGGACCTCTAATCAGCCCCAGCATTTT. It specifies CAWSQGTSNQPQHF.

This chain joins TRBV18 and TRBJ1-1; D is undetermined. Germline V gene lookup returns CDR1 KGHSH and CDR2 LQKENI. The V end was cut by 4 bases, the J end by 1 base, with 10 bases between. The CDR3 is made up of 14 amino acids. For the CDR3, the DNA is TGTGCCAGCTCACTGGAACAGCCGAACACTGAAGCTTTCTTT. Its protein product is CASSLEQPNTEAFF.

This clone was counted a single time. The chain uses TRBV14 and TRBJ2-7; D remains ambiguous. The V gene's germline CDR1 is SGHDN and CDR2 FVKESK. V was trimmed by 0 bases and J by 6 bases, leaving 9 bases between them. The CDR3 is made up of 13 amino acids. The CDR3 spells CASSQEALREQYF. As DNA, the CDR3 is TGTGCCAGCAGCCAAGAAGCCCTCCGCGAGCAGTACTTC.

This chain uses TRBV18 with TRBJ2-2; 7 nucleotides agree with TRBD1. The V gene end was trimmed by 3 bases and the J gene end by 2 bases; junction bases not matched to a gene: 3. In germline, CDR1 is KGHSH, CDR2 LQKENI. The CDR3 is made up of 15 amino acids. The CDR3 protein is CASSPGQLNTGELFF. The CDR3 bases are TGTGCCAGCTCACCGGGACAGCTTAACACCGGGGAGCTGTTTTTT.

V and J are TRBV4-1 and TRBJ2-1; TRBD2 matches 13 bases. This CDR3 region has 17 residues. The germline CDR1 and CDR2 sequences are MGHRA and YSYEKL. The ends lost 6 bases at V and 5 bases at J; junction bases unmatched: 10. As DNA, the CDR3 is TGCGCCAGCAGTTACCCGGGACTAGCGGGGCTAAACAATGAGCAGTTCTTC. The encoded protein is CASSYPGLAGLNNEQFF.

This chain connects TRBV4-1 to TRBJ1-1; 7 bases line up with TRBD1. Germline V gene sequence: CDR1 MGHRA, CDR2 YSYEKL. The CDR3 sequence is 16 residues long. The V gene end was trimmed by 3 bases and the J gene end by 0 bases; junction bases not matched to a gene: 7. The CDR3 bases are TGCGCCAGCAGCCAGGGCCGGGACAGCTTGAACACTGAAGCTTTCTTT. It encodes CASSQGRDSLNTEAFF.

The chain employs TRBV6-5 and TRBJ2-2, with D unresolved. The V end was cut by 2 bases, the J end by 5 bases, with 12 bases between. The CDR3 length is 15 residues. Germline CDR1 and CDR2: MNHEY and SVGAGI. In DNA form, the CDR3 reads TGTGCCAGCAGTTACGACGGAACTGGGACCGGGGAGCTGTTTTTT. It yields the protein CASSYDGTGTGELFF.

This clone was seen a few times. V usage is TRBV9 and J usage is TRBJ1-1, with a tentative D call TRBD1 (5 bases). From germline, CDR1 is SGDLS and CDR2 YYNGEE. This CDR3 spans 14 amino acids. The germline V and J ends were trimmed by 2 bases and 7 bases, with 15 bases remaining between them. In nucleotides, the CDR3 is TGTGCCAGCAGCGTTGGACGCAGGGAAGGTGAAGCTTTCTTT. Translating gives CASSVGRREGEAFF.